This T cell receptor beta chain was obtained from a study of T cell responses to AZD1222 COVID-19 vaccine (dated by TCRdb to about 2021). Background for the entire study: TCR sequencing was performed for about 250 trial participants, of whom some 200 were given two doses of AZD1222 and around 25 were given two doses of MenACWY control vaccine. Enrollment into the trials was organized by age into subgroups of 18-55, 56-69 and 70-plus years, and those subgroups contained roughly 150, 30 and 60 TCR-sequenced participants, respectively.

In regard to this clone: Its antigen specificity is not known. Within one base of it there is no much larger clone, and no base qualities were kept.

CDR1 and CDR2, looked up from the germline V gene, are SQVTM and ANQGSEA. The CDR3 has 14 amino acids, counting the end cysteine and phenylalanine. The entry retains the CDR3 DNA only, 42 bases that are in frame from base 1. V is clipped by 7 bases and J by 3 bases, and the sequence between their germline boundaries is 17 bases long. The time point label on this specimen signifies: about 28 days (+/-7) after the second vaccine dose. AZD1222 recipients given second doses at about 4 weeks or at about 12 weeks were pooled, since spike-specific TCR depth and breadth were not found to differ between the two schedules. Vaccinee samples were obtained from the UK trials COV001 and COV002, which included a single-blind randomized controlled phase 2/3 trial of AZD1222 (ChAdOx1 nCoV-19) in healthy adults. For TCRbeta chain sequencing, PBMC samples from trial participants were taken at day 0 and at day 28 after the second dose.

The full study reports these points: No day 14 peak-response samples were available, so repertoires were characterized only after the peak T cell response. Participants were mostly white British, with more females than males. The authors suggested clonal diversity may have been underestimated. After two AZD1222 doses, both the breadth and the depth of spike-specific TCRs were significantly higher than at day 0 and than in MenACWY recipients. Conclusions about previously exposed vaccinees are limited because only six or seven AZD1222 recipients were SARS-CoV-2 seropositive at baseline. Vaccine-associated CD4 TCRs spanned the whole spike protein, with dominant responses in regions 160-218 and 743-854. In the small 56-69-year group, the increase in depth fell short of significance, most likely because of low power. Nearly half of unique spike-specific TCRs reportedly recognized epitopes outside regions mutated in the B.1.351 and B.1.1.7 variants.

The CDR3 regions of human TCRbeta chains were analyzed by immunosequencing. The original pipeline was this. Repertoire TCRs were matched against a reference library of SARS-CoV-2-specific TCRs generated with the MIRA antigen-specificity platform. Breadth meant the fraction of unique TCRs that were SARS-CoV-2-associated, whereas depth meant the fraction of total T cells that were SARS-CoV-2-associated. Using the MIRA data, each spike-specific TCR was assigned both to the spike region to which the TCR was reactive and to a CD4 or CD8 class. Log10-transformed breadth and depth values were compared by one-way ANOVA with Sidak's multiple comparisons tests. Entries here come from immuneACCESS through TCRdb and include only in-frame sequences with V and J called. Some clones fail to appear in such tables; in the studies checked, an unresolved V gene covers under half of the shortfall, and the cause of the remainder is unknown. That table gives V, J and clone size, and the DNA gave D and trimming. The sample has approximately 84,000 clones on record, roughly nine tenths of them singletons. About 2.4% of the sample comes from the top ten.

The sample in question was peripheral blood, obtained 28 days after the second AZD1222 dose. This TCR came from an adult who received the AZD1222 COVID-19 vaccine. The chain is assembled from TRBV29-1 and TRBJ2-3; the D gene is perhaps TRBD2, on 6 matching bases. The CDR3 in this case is CSAGDPLLTDTQYF. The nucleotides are TGCAGCGCGGGGGACCCCCTTTTGACAGATACGCAGTATTTT.